The rows below give T cell receptor beta chains drawn from one sample of a study of shared clonotypes between healthy human individuals. Clones were sequenced by immunoSEQ multiplex PCR, and TCRdb holds only the in-frame ones, with some missing. The sample records roughly 2.6 million clones, approximately 94% being singletons. The source material was naive CD4+ T cells sorted from blood. The origin of the receptors is a man aged 18-30 years in good health. CDR3s include the opening cysteine and the closing phenylalanine or tryptophan. A D gene is named only where the DNA matches it firmly. Not every row has a clone size; where given, it reads once, few, many or a size class.

d_gene	v_gene	abundance	j_gene	CDR3aa	CDR3nt
NA	TRBV2	NA	TRBJ2-1	CASSESRVRNEQFF	TGTGCCAGCAGTGAATCAAGGGTCCGCAATGAGCAGTTCTTC
NA	TRBV7-9	NA	TRBJ1-1	CASTHGSGGWTEAFF	TGTGCCAGCACTCATGGTTCTGGGGGCTGGACTGAAGCTTTCTTT
TRBD2	TRBV29-1	NA	TRBJ2-1	CSVTTGTSYIYNEQFF	TGCAGCGTGACCACCGGGACTAGCTACATCTACAATGAGCAGTTCTTC
NA	TRBV7-9	NA	TRBJ1-4	CASSRGPGEVEKLFF	TGTGCCAGCAGCCGAGGTCCGGGGGAGGTTGAAAAACTGTTTTTT
NA	TRBV7-2	NA	TRBJ1-4	CASSLGPPREKLFF	TGTGCCAGCAGCTTAGGACCCCCGAGGGAAAAACTGTTTTTT
NA	TRBV19	NA	TRBJ2-7	CASSETPVPSYEQYF	TGTGCCAGTAGTGAAACTCCTGTTCCCTCCTACGAGCAGTACTTC
NA	TRBV18	NA	TRBJ2-1	CASSPSEYNEQFF	TGTGCCAGCTCACCTTCGGAGTACAATGAGCAGTTCTTC
NA	TRBV5-1	NA	TRBJ2-5	CASSLSRGGQETQYF	TGCGCCAGCAGCTTGTCCAGGGGAGGCCAAGAGACCCAGTACTTC
TRBD1	TRBV11-2	NA	TRBJ2-2	CASSFRDRATGELFF	TGTGCCAGCAGCTTCCGGGACAGAGCAACCGGGGAGCTGTTTTTT
TRBD1	TRBV9	once	TRBJ2-4	CASSVEDRVANIQYF	TGTGCCAGCAGCGTAGAGGACAGGGTTGCCAACATTCAGTACTTC
TRBD1	TRBV5-4	NA	TRBJ1-2	CASSFSGTAYGYTF	TGTGCCAGCAGCTTTTCCGGGACAGCCTATGGCTACACCTTC
TRBD2	TRBV5-6	NA	TRBJ2-2	CASSLGGRGDGELFF	TGTGCCAGCAGCTTAGGCGGGAGGGGTGACGGGGAGCTGTTTTTT
NA	TRBV2	NA	TRBJ1-2	CASSFATLYGYTF	TGTGCCAGCAGTTTTGCGACTCTCTATGGCTACACCTTC
NA	TRBV11-2	NA	TRBJ2-1	CASSLEGGANNEQFF	TGTGCCAGCAGCTTGGAGGGCGGGGCAAACAATGAGCAGTTCTTC
TRBD2	TRBV18	NA	TRBJ2-1	CASSPSRASGVNEQFF	TGTGCCAGCTCACCAAGTCGGGCTAGCGGAGTCAATGAGCAGTTCTTC
NA	TRBV5-1	NA	TRBJ2-4	CASSLLAGSKNIQYF	TGCGCCAGCAGCTTGCTGGCGGGGTCCAAAAACATTCAGTACTTC
NA	TRBV30	NA	TRBJ2-1	CAWSRRGTSYNEQFF	TGTGCCTGGAGCAGGAGGGGTACCTCTTACAATGAGCAGTTCTTC
TRBD1	TRBV29-1	NA	TRBJ1-2	CSVVTGVNYGYTF	TGCAGCGTTGTTACAGGGGTTAACTATGGCTACACCTTC
NA	TRBV6-1	few	TRBJ1-1	CASSATATEAFF	TGTGCCAGCAGTGCGACGGCCACTGAAGCTTTCTTT
NA	TRBV9	NA	TRBJ1-3	CASSVATGNSGNTIYF	TGTGCCAGCAGCGTCGCTACAGGGAACTCTGGAAACACCATATATTTT
TRBD1	TRBV7-9	NA	TRBJ2-3	CASSSDRQSTDTQYF	TGTGCCAGCAGCTCGGACAGGCAGAGCACAGATACGCAGTATTTT
NA	TRBV4-1	NA	TRBJ2-3	CASSQDGGHTSTDTQYF	TGCGCCAGCAGCCAAGATGGAGGACACACGAGCACAGATACGCAGTATTTT
NA	TRBV6-4	NA	TRBJ1-1	CASSVEPNTEAFF	TGTGCCAGCAGTGTGGAACCGAACACTGAAGCTTTCTTT
NA	TRBV9	NA	TRBJ1-2	CASSVGAGWDYGYTF	TGTGCCAGCAGCGTAGGCGCGGGTTGGGATTATGGCTACACCTTC
TRBD1	TRBV28	NA	TRBJ2-7	CASSLSKGAWTYEQYF	TGTGCCAGCAGTTTATCCAAGGGGGCTTGGACCTACGAGCAGTACTTC
NA	TRBV2	NA	TRBJ2-3	CASSARGITQYF	TGTGCCAGCAGTGCTAGGGGTATAACGCAGTATTTT
NA	TRBV11-2	NA	TRBJ1-1	CASNTRENTEAFF	TGTGCCAGCAACACTCGAGAGAACACTGAAGCTTTCTTT
TRBD1	TRBV28	NA	TRBJ2-7	CASSDPGQVFDEQYF	TGTGCCAGCAGCGACCCGGGACAGGTGTTCGACGAGCAGTACTTC
NA	TRBV9	NA	TRBJ2-1	CASSVARGGPDEQFF	TGTGCCAGCAGCGTAGCTCGGGGAGGTCCCGATGAGCAGTTCTTC
NA	TRBV5-4	NA	TRBJ2-5	CAYEGSLETQYF	TGTGCCTACGAGGGGTCCTTGGAGACCCAGTACTTC
NA	TRBV6-5	NA	TRBJ2-7	CASSRTGLNSYEQYF	TGTGCCAGCAGCCGAACGGGACTGAACTCCTACGAGCAGTACTTC
TRBD1	TRBV5-1	NA	TRBJ2-7	CASSLVRVGTGPYEQYF	TGCGCCAGCAGCTTGGTTAGGGTGGGGACAGGGCCCTACGAGCAGTACTTC
NA	TRBV10-3	NA	TRBJ1-2	CAISGGAYGYTF	TGTGCCATCAGTGGGGGGGCGTATGGCTACACCTTC
TRBD1	TRBV28	NA	TRBJ2-3	CASSFDRGTDTQYF	TGTGCCAGCAGTTTTGACAGGGGGACAGATACGCAGTATTTT
TRBD2	TRBV5-4	once	TRBJ2-3	CASTPGGLAGNTQYF	TGTGCCAGCACCCCAGGTGGGCTAGCGGGGAATACGCAGTATTTT
TRBD2	TRBV28	NA	TRBJ2-3	CAVRGGGDTQYF	TGTGCAGTGCGGGGGGGCGGAGATACGCAGTATTTT
NA	TRBV5-1	NA	TRBJ1-4	CASSLGGENEKLFF	TGCGCCAGCAGCTTGGGGGGCGAGAATGAAAAACTGTTTTTT
TRBD2	TRBV6-1	NA	TRBJ2-3	CASSELAGGSTDTQYF	TGTGCCAGCAGTGAACTAGCGGGAGGATCCACAGATACGCAGTATTTT
NA	TRBV7-2	once	TRBJ2-1	CASSSQDRYNEQFF	TGTGCCAGCAGCTCCCAAGACAGGTACAATGAGCAGTTCTTC
NA	TRBV7-2	NA	TRBJ2-7	CASSLARQSSYEQYF	TGTGCCAGCAGCTTAGCCAGACAGTCCTCCTACGAGCAGTACTTC
NA	TRBV28	NA	TRBJ1-5	CASLGAPWGQPQHF	TGTGCCTCTCTGGGGGCGCCGTGGGGTCAGCCCCAGCATTTT
TRBD1	TRBV19	NA	TRBJ2-7	CASSGTGGSSYEQYF	TGTGCCAGTAGTGGAACAGGGGGAAGCTCCTACGAGCAGTACTTC
TRBD1	TRBV27	NA	TRBJ1-4	CASSSQGEGEKLFF	TGTGCCAGCAGTTCTCAGGGGGAAGGGGAAAAACTGTTTTTT
NA	TRBV19	NA	TRBJ2-7	CASRRQVGLPYEQYF	TGTGCCAGTAGACGACAGGTGGGGTTACCCTACGAGCAGTACTTC
NA	TRBV11-2	NA	TRBJ2-7	CASSGSPYEQYF	TGTGCCAGCAGCGGCAGTCCCTACGAGCAGTACTTC
TRBD1	TRBV4-3	once	TRBJ1-1	CASSQDGQGYTEAFF	TGCGCCAGCAGCCAAGACGGACAGGGGTACACTGAAGCTTTCTTT
NA	TRBV29-1	NA	TRBJ2-7	CSVQGKGSFKRTYEQYF	TGCAGCGTTCAGGGTAAAGGGTCTTTCAAACGGACCTACGAGCAGTACTTC
NA	TRBV7-2	NA	TRBJ1-4	CASRRDRATNEKLFF	TGTGCCAGCAGGCGGGACCGCGCAACTAATGAAAAACTGTTTTTT
NA	TRBV18	NA	TRBJ1-4	CASSQGSNEKLFF	TGTGCCAGCTCACAGGGGTCTAATGAAAAACTGTTTTTT
NA	TRBV6-5	NA	TRBJ2-5	CASRDEGGQQETQYF	TGTGCCAGCAGGGACGAGGGTGGGCAACAAGAGACCCAGTACTTC
NA	TRBV5-4	NA	TRBJ2-7	CASSLGQGGGDEQYF	TGTGCCAGCAGCTTGGGACAGGGAGGCGGTGACGAGCAGTACTTC
NA	TRBV5-1	NA	TRBJ1-4	CASSSRGGGGEKLFF	TGCGCCAGCAGCTCCCGGGGGGGCGGAGGTGAAAAACTGTTTTTT
NA	TRBV5-6	NA	TRBJ2-5	CASSLAGTETQYF	TGTGCCAGCAGCTTGGCGGGGACAGAGACCCAGTACTTC
NA	TRBV28	NA	TRBJ2-2	CASTSGGLITGELFF	TGTGCCAGCACCTCTGGGGGCTTAATTACCGGGGAGCTGTTTTTT
TRBD2	TRBV11-2	NA	TRBJ2-4	CASSLDRRETNIQYF	TGTGCCAGCAGCTTAGATCGGCGGGAGACAAACATTCAGTACTTC
NA	TRBV19	NA	TRBJ1-5	CASSTQPFLFNQPQHF	TGTGCCAGTAGTACTCAGCCGTTTCTGTTCAATCAGCCCCAGCATTTT
TRBD1	TRBV6-5	NA	TRBJ1-1	CVTTRGDTEAFF	TGTGTCACTACCAGGGGGGACACTGAAGCTTTCTTT
NA	TRBV5-8	NA	TRBJ1-6	CASSKGRTNSPLHF	TGTGCCAGCAGCAAGGGACGGACTAATTCACCCCTCCACTTT